This is a list of T cell receptor beta chains from one sample in a study of beta chain features in type 1 diabetes. The table came from immunoSEQ multiplex PCR; TCRdb's copy has only in-frame clones and leaves some out. Altogether 900,000 or so clones are present, roughly a sixth being singletons, with the ten largest covering around 0.02%. The sample taken for sequencing was naive CD4+ T cells from blood. Source of these receptors: a woman between 18 and 29 years old in good health. The CDR3 runs from the conserved cysteine through the conserved F or W. The order of the fields is J gene, CDR3 length, D gene, clone size, V gene, CDR3 DNA, CDR3 protein. D genes are given only for firm matches. Size tells how often a clone was seen (once, few, many) or the class of an expanded clone, and some rows leave it out.

J: TRBJ2-3
length: 14
D: .
size: few
V: TRBV10-3
DNA: TGTGCCATCAGTGAGTCGAAGAAAGCAGATACGCAGTATTTT
CDR3: CAISESKKADTQYF

J: TRBJ2-7
length: 15
D: TRBD2
size: .
V: TRBV10-3
DNA: TGTGCCATCAGGAGACTAGCGGGAGGGACCCACGAGCAGTACTTC
CDR3: CAIRRLAGGTHEQYF

J: TRBJ2-1
length: 16
D: TRBD2
size: few
V: TRBV7-9
DNA: TGTGCCAGCAGCTTAAGCCTAGCGGGATTGCGCAATGAGCAGTTCTTC
CDR3: CASSLSLAGLRNEQFF

J: TRBJ2-7
length: 16
D: TRBD2
size: .
V: TRBV19
DNA: TGTGCCAGTAGTATAGGCGCTAGCGGGAGATCCTACGAGCAGTACTTC
CDR3: CASSIGASGRSYEQYF

J: TRBJ1-2
length: 14
D: .
size: few
V: TRBV6-5
DNA: TGTGCCAGCAGTTACTCGGGCAGCCGTTATGGTTTCACCTTC
CDR3: CASSYSGSRYGFTF

J: TRBJ2-7
length: 15
D: TRBD2
size: .
V: TRBV4-2
DNA: TGTGCCAGCAGCCACGGACTAGCGGTTTCCTACGAGCAGTACTTC
CDR3: CASSHGLAVSYEQYF

J: TRBJ2-3
length: 15
D: .
size: .
V: TRBV7-2
DNA: TGTGCCAGCAGCTTAGTAAGGCTTAGCACAGATACGCAGTATTTT
CDR3: CASSLVRLSTDTQYF

J: TRBJ2-3
length: 15
D: .
size: few
V: TRBV4-1
DNA: TGCGCCAGCAGCCAAGCGGGACCTAGCACAGATACGCAGTATTTT
CDR3: CASSQAGPSTDTQYF

J: TRBJ2-3
length: 14
D: TRBD2
size: few
V: TRBV10-3
DNA: TGTGCCATCGGGGGTAGCGGGAGGGCTAATACGCAGTATTTT
CDR3: CAIGGSGRANTQYF

J: TRBJ2-3
length: 19
D: TRBD1
size: .
V: TRBV18
DNA: TGTGCCAGCTCACCGGTCTTAGTGTCTGCAGGGGGCTCAACAGATACGCAGTATTTT
CDR3: CASSPVLVSAGGSTDTQYF

J: TRBJ2-1
length: 17
D: TRBD2
size: .
V: TRBV11-1
DNA: TGTGCCAGCAGCCCCGGGACTAGCGGGGGCCCGTACAATGAGCAGTTCTTC
CDR3: CASSPGTSGGPYNEQFF

J: TRBJ2-7
length: 18
D: TRBD1
size: .
V: TRBV9
DNA: TGTGCCAGCAGCGTCCCCTACGATTTCGACAGGGGAGTCCACGAGCAGTACTTC
CDR3: CASSVPYDFDRGVHEQYF

J: TRBJ2-3
length: 12
D: .
size: .
V: TRBV7-2
DNA: TGTGCCAGCAGCTTTAACACGTATACGCAGTATTTT
CDR3: CASSFNTYTQYF

J: TRBJ2-1
length: 15
D: .
size: few
V: TRBV5-1
DNA: TGCGCCAGCAGCTTGGACTTGCTCTCCTACAATGAGCAGTTCTTC
CDR3: CASSLDLLSYNEQFF

J: TRBJ2-1
length: 17
D: TRBD1
size: .
V: TRBV6-1
DNA: TGTGCCAGCAGTGAAACGGACAGGCGGTTGGCTTACAATGAGCAGTTCTTC
CDR3: CASSETDRRLAYNEQFF

J: TRBJ1-5
length: 14
D: TRBD1
size: few
V: TRBV28
DNA: TGTGCCAGCAGTTTAGGGACAGCCTACCAGGCTCAGCATTTT
CDR3: CASSLGTAYQAQHF

J: TRBJ2-3
length: 15
D: .
size: .
V: TRBV19
DNA: TGTGCCAGTAGTATCTTCGGGGCAAACACAGATACGCAGTATTTT
CDR3: CASSIFGANTDTQYF

J: TRBJ1-1
length: 15
D: .
size: .
V: TRBV7-2
DNA: TGTGCCAGCAGCTTGGTACGGGGTGCTGTGACTGAAGCTTTCTTT
CDR3: CASSLVRGAVTEAFF

J: TRBJ2-7
length: 14
D: .
size: .
V: TRBV5-1
DNA: TGCGCCAGCAGCCTCTGGGACTCCTCCTACGAGCAGTACTTC
CDR3: CASSLWDSSYEQYF

J: TRBJ1-6
length: 15
D: .
size: .
V: TRBV2
DNA: TGTGCCAGCAGCCCGGACAGACACTATAATTCACCCCTCCACTTT
CDR3: CASSPDRHYNSPLHF

J: TRBJ1-5
length: 16
D: .
size: few
V: TRBV19
DNA: TGTGCCAGTAGTCCGTACCGGGGGTTTGTGTATCAGCCCCAGCATTTT
CDR3: CASSPYRGFVYQPQHF

J: TRBJ2-7
length: 14
D: .
size: .
V: TRBV28
DNA: TGTGCCAGCAGCCCCCAGGGCACCTCCTACGAGCAGTACTTC
CDR3: CASSPQGTSYEQYF

J: TRBJ2-7
length: 13
D: .
size: few
V: TRBV28
DNA: TGTGCCAGCACCCCGGGACGATCCTACGAGCAGTACTTC
CDR3: CASTPGRSYEQYF

J: TRBJ2-4
length: 13
D: TRBD1
size: few
V: TRBV2
DNA: TGTGCCAGCTCTAAGGACAGGGGGGACATTCAGTACTTC
CDR3: CASSKDRGDIQYF

J: TRBJ2-1
length: 15
D: .
size: few
V: TRBV5-1
DNA: TGCGCCAGCAGCTTGGAGTTTTCCGGGAGCAATGAGCAGTTCTTC
CDR3: CASSLEFSGSNEQFF

J: TRBJ1-2
length: 18
D: TRBD1
size: few
V: TRBV7-2
DNA: TGTGCCAGCAGCTTATATTCATCTGGGACAGGCCGAAACTATGGCTACACCTTC
CDR3: CASSLYSSGTGRNYGYTF

J: TRBJ2-1
length: 15
D: .
size: .
V: TRBV9
DNA: TGTGCCAGCAGCGCGGGCCCTGTCTCCTACAATGAGCAGTTCTTC
CDR3: CASSAGPVSYNEQFF

J: TRBJ2-7
length: 14
D: .
size: few
V: TRBV4-2
DNA: TGTGCCAGCAGCCAAGAAAAGAGGACAGCCCCTTGGTACTTC
CDR3: CASSQEKRTAPWYF

J: TRBJ1-1
length: 15
D: TRBD1
size: .
V: TRBV7-9
DNA: TGTGCCAGCAGCACAGACAGGGTAGGAGTCACTGAAGCTTTCTTT
CDR3: CASSTDRVGVTEAFF

J: TRBJ1-2
length: 13
D: TRBD1
size: .
V: TRBV6-5
DNA: TGTGCCAGCAGTTTGACAGGGACCTATGGCTACACCTTC
CDR3: CASSLTGTYGYTF

J: TRBJ2-5
length: 15
D: .
size: .
V: TRBV7-9
DNA: TGTGCCAGCTCAGGGCGCCTTACCTCCTTGGAGACCCAGTACTTC
CDR3: CASSGRLTSLETQYF

J: TRBJ1-5
length: 13
D: .
size: few
V: TRBV7-2
DNA: TGTGCCAGCAGCTTAAGCAGCAATCAGCCCCAGCATTTT
CDR3: CASSLSSNQPQHF

J: TRBJ2-1
length: 13
D: TRBD2
size: .
V: TRBV7-6
DNA: TGTGCCAGCAGCTTATCAACTAGCGGACCTCAAATCTTC
CDR3: CASSLSTSGPQIF

J: TRBJ2-1
length: 15
D: TRBD1
size: .
V: TRBV10-3
DNA: TGTGCCATCAGTGAATTTGGACAGGGGGTGGGTGAGCAGTTCTTC
CDR3: CAISEFGQGVGEQFF

J: TRBJ2-1
length: 13
D: .
size: .
V: TRBV28
DNA: TGTGCCAGCAGTCCCCCCGACATCAAAGAGCAGTTCTTC
CDR3: CASSPPDIKEQFF

J: TRBJ2-5
length: 13
D: .
size: few
V: TRBV6-5
DNA: TGTGCCAGCAGTTACAGGGGGCAAGAGACCCAGTACTTC
CDR3: CASSYRGQETQYF

J: TRBJ1-4
length: 14
D: .
size: few
V: TRBV28
DNA: TGTGCCAGCAGGGACGCAACAACTAATGAAAAACTGTTTTTT
CDR3: CASRDATTNEKLFF

J: TRBJ1-5
length: 15
D: .
size: .
V: TRBV19
DNA: TGTGCCAGTAGTCTGTCAGGGCAGGGCAATCAGCCCCAGCATTTT
CDR3: CASSLSGQGNQPQHF

J: TRBJ2-3
length: 11
D: .
size: few
V: TRBV11-2
DNA: TGTGCCAGCAGCTTCCTGGGTACGCAGTATTTT
CDR3: CASSFLGTQYF

J: TRBJ2-6
length: 16
D: .
size: .
V: TRBV28
DNA: TGTGCCAGCAGTTTTGCGAGTATTCCTGGGGCCAACGTCCTGACTTTC
CDR3: CASSFASIPGANVLTF

J: TRBJ2-1
length: 16
D: TRBD2
size: .
V: TRBV10-3
DNA: TGTGCCATCAGTGGGACTAGCGGGAACAGAGTTCATGAGCAGTTCTTC
CDR3: CAISGTSGNRVHEQFF

J: TRBJ2-7
length: 13
D: .
size: few
V: TRBV7-2
DNA: TGTGCCAGCAGCTCCGGACTGAACTACGAGCAGTACTTC
CDR3: CASSSGLNYEQYF

J: TRBJ2-7
length: 12
D: .
size: few
V: TRBV2
DNA: TGTGCCAGCAGCGGAACAGCGTACGAGCAGTACTTC
CDR3: CASSGTAYEQYF

J: TRBJ2-5
length: 16
D: TRBD1
size: few
V: TRBV6-6
DNA: TGTGCCAGCAGAACGAAACTGACAGGGTTTCGCGAGACCCAGTACTTC
CDR3: CASRTKLTGFRETQYF

J: TRBJ2-7
length: 11
D: .
size: .
V: TRBV20-1
DNA: TGCAGTGCTAGACGGGGACACGAGCAGTACTTC
CDR3: CSARRGHEQYF